This T cell receptor (beta chain) was sequenced during a study of shared clonotypes between healthy human individuals. At a deep level, the assay was run. Each sorted subset replicate got 200 ng genomic DNA, tens of thousands of genomes. Clones were sequenced by immunoSEQ multiplex PCR, and TCRdb holds only the in-frame ones, with some missing. The sample lists about 2.3 million clones, 93% occurring once. Trimming stripped 3 bases from V and 12 bases from J, with 22 bases between. The CDR3 is 14 amino acids. Germline V gives CDR1 SGHRS, CDR2 YFSETQ. About this clone: The antigen remains undetermined.

Findings and caveats of the study: The sharing of 5% to 6.5% of naive CD4 clonotypes was seen across a handful of donors.

The source material was naive CD4+ T cells from PBMCs. Subset of the sample: CD45RA+ positively selected. V gene TRBV5-1 combines with J gene TRBJ2-7; possibly TRBD1 or TRBD2 for D (5 bases each). The clonotype originates from a man aged 18 to 29 in good health. Some clones in this sample may be carry-over from other donors' samples. CDR3: CASSSTGTASSGYF. CDR3 coding DNA: TGCGCCAGCAGCTCCACCGGGACCGCCAGTAGTGGGTACTTC.